Listed here are 7 T cell receptor beta chains from one sample, sequenced in a study of OX40 agonist ivuxolimab in advanced cancers. TCRdb keeps only in-frame clones here, not all; method: immunoSEQ multiplex PCR. The sample has 50,000 to 65,000 clones; roughly four fifths are singletons. The sequencing here drew on CD4+ or CD8+ T cells sorted from blood, taken in a trial of the OX40 agonist ivuxolimab. Receptors originate from an adult with an advanced solid tumor such as melanoma, head and neck, liver or kidney cancer.

The genes are TRBV5-1 and TRBJ1-1, with 8 bases identical to TRBD1. V shed 0 bases, J shed 4 bases, and the junction held 8 bases outside the gene matches. This CDR3 is built from 16 residues. The germline gives CDR1 SGHRS, CDR2 YFSETQ. CDR3 in amino acids: CASSLDQGALSTEAFF. CDR3 DNA sequence: TGCGCCAGCAGCTTGGACCAGGGGGCTCTGAGCACTGAAGCTTTCTTT.

The sample holds a few counts of this clone. The chain combines TRBV6-4 with TRBJ1-2, with TRBD1 matching 10 bases. Germline V gene data show CDR1 as MRHNA and CDR2 as SNTAGT. The CDR3 is 18 amino acids. V lost 5 bases and J lost 0; bases outside the gene matches: 12. The DNA for the CDR3 is TGTGCCAGCAGTCCCCACGGGACAGGGGCCCGAGCTAACTATGGCTACACCTTC. It is translated as CASSPHGTGARANYGYTF.

This sequence joins TRBV19 and TRBJ1-5; D is unclear. CDR1 is LNHDA and CDR2 is SQIVND in the germline V gene (reference sequence). The CDR3 runs to 12 residues. The V end lost 5 bases, the J end lost 5 bases, and 7 bases lay between the germline ends. The CDR3: CASSSVDQPQHF. The CDR3, as DNA: TGTGCCAGTAGTTCGGTGGATCAGCCCCAGCATTTT. The whole variable domain, remainder taken from reference TRBV19 and TRBJ1-5, is DGGITQSPKYLFRKEGQNVTLSCEQNLNHDAMYWYRQDPGQGLRLIYYSQIVNDFQKGDIAEGYSVSREKKESFPLTVTSAQKNPTAFYLCASSSVDQPQHFGDGTRLSIL.

This sequence joins TRBV6-5 and TRBJ1-3, with D unresolved. V lost 2 bases and J 3 bases, leaving 8 bases between the germline ends. Germline V gives CDR1 MNHEY, CDR2 SVGAGI. The CDR3 is made up of 14 amino acids. This CDR3 is CASSYMAGGNTIYF. Written as DNA, the CDR3 is TGTGCCAGCAGTTACATGGCTGGTGGAAACACCATATATTTT.

This sequence joins TRBV5-1 and TRBJ2-3; D not resolved. V lost 1 base to trimming and J lost 3 bases, with 9 bases between them. The length of the CDR3 is 14 residues. Germline CDR1 is SGHRS and CDR2 is YFSETQ. The CDR3 coding sequence is TGCGCCAGCAGCTTGAGTGCCCAGACAGATACGCAGTATTTT. This sequence encodes CASSLSAQTDTQYF.

The rearrangement joins TRBV4-3 to TRBJ2-5; 7 bases are shared with TRBD2. Germline lookup yields CDR1 LGHNA and CDR2 YSLEER. V lost 0 bases, J lost 5 bases, and 9 bases stayed unmatched. The CDR3 consists of 16 residues. The CDR3 region has the DNA TGCGCCAGCAGCCAAGATTGGGGGGGAGGGTCGGAGACCCAGTACTTC. It specifies CASSQDWGGGSETQYF.

The gene calls are TRBV10-1 and TRBJ2-3; 8 positions agree with TRBD1. There are 17 residues in the CDR3. J was trimmed by 2 bases and V by 8 bases; bases with no gene match: 15. CDR1 is WNHNN, CDR2 SYGVQD, per germline (reference sequence). CDR3 in DNA: TGCGCCAGCGGGTCTTATGCCGGGACAGGAGACACAGATACGCAGTATTTT. Encoded protein: CASGSYAGTGDTDTQYF.